This T cell receptor (beta chain) was captured in a study of T cell repertoires in cytomegalovirus infection. Overall study context: Evidence of both CMV infection and a matching HLA type came from public TCR beta signatures.

Findings and caveats of the study: In two of eight donors, the top clonotype was HLA-C-restricted CMV-specific. Of the TCR beta families, the public ones yielded a cumulative frequency that identified carriers of CMV plus the relevant HLA.

TCRdb redid the calling of the reads with MiXCR, one entry per CDR3 protein. The table records around 350,000 distinct CDR3 sequences, around a sixth of them present only once. The CDR3 runs to 15 residues. The junction had 10 bases not matched to a gene; V was cut back by 3 bases and J by 8 bases. Per germline, CDR1 SGHNT and CDR2 YYREEE (reference sequence). This clonotype was counted a few times. Its specificity is unknown. Sequencing was performed on PBMCs. This TCR derives from a human donor in good health (CMV status not recorded). Some clones in this sample may be carry-over from other donors' samples. V and J are TRBV5-4 and TRBJ2-4, with 8 bases identical to TRBD1. The CDR3 protein is CASSSKDRAGHIQYF. For the CDR3, the DNA is TGTGCCAGCAGCTCGAAGGACAGGGCCGGCCACATTCAGTACTTC.